This TCR beta chain was captured by sequencing in a study of blood T cell repertoires in COVID-19. How the authors handled the data: By means of reference gene primer amplification, nucleated cell counts were estimated. Only in-frame clones appear in the TCRdb table, and some are missing; sequencing was by immunoSEQ multiplex PCR. Clonal size and the V and J genes are those of that table, whereas D and trimming came from the DNA. The data hold about 150,000 clones, with approximately 88% observed a single time. The CDR3 extends over 15 amino acids. With V trimmed by 7 bases and J by 2 bases, 7 bases remained unmatched. CDR1 MNHEY and CDR2 SMNVEV come from the germline V gene (reference sequence).

Sequenced: peripheral blood. This sequence joins TRBV27 and TRBJ1-1; 10 bases agree with TRBD1. The sequence was collected from a man between 60 and 75 years old with acute or convalescent COVID-19. The CDR3 is CASKTLTGGNTEAFF. The CDR3 nucleotides are TGTGCCAGCAAAACTTTGACAGGGGGCAACACTGAAGCTTTCTTT.